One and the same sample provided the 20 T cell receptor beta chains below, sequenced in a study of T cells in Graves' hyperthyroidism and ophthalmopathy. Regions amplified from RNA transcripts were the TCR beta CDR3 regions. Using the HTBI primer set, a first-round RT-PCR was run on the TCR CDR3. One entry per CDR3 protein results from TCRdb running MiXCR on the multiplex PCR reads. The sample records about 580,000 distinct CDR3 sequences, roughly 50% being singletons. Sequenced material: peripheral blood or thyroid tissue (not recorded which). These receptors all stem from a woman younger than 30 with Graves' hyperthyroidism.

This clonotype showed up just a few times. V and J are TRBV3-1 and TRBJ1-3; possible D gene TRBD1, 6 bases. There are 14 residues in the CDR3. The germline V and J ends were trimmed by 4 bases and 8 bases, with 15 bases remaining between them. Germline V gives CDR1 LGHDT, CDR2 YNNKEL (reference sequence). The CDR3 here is CASSLFGGLHTIYF. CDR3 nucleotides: TGTGCCAGCAGCCTCTTTGGGGGGCTGCACACCATATATTTT.

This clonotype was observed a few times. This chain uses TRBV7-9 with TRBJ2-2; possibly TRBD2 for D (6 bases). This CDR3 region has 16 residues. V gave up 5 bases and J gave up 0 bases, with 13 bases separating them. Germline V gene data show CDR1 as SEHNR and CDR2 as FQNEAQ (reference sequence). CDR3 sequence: CASSPIAEPNTGELFF. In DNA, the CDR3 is TGTGCCAGCAGCCCGATAGCGGAGCCGAACACCGGGGAGCTGTTTTTT.

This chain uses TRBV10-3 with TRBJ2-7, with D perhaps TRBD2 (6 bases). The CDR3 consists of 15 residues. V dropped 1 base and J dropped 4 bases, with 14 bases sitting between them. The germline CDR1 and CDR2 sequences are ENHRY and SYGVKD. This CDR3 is CAISELGRGTYEQYF. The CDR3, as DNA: TGTGCCATCAGTGAGTTGGGTCGCGGGACTTACGAGCAGTACTTC.

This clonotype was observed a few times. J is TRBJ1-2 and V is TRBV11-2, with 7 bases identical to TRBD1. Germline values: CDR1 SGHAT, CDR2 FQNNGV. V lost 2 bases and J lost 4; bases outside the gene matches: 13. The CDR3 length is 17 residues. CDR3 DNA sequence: TGTGCCAGCAGCTTATCCTTTAGGGGGGACAGACCCTATGGCTACACCTTC. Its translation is CASSLSFRGDRPYGYTF.

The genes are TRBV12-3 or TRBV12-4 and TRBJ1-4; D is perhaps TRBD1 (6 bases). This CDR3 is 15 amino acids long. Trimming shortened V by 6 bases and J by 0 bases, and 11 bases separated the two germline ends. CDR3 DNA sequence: TGTGCCAGCAGGATGGACAGTGCAACTAATGAAAAACTGTTTTTT. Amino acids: CASRMDSATNEKLFF.

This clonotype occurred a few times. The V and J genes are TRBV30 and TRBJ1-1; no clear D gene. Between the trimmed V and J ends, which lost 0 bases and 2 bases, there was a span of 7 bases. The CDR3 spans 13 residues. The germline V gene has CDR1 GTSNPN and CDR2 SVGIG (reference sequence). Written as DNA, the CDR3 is TGTGCCTGGAGTGTATACAGCAACACTGAAGCTTTCTTT. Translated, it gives CAWSVYSNTEAFF.

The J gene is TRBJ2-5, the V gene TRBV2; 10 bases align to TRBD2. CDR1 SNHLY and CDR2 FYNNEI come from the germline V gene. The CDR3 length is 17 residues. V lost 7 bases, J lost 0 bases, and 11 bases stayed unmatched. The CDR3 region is CASTDQTSGSYQETQYF. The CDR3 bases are TGTGCCAGCACCGACCAGACTAGCGGGTCGTACCAAGAGACCCAGTACTTC.

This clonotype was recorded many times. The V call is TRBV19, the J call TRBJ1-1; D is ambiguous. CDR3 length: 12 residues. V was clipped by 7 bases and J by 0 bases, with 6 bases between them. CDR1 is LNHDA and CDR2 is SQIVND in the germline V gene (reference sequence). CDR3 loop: CASNTLNTEAFF. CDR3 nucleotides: TGTGCCAGTAATACATTGAACACTGAAGCTTTCTTT. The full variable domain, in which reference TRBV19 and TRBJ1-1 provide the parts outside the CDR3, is DGGITQSPKYLFRKEGQNVTLSCEQNLNHDAMYWYRQDPGQGLRLIYYSQIVNDFQKGDIAEGYSVSREKKESFPLTVTSAQKNPTAFYLCASNTLNTEAFFGQGTRLTVV.

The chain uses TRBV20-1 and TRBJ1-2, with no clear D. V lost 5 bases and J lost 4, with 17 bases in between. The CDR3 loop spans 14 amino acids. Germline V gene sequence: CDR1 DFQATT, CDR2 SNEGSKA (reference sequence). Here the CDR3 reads CSAERREGIYGYTF. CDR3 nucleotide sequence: TGCAGTGCTGAGCGGCGGGAGGGAATCTATGGCTACACCTTC.

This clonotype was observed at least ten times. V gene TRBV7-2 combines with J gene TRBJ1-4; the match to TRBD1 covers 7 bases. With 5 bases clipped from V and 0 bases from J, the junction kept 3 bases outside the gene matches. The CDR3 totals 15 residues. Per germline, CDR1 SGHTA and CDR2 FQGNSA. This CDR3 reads CASSVQGATNEKLFF. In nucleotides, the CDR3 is TGTGCCAGCAGCGTCCAGGGGGCAACTAATGAAAAACTGTTTTTT.

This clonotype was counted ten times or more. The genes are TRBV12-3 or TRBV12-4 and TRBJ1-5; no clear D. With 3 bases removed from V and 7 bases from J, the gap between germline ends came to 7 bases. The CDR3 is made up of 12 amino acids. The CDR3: CASSFGLQPQHF. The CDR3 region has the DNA TGTGCCAGCAGTTTCGGGCTGCAGCCCCAGCATTTT.

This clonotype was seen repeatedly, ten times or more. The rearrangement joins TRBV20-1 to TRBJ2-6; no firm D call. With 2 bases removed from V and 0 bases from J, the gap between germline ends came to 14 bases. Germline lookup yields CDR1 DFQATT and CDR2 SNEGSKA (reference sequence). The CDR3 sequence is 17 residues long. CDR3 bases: TGCAGTGCTAGATCGGGCTCAACCCCCTCTGGGGCCAACGTCCTGACTTTC. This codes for CSARSGSTPSGANVLTF.

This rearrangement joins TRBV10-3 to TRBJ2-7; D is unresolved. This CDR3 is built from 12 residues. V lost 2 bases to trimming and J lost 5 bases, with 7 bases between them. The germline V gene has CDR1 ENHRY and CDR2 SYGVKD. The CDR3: CAISEQTHEQYF. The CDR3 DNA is TGTGCCATCAGTGAGCAGACACACGAGCAGTACTTC.

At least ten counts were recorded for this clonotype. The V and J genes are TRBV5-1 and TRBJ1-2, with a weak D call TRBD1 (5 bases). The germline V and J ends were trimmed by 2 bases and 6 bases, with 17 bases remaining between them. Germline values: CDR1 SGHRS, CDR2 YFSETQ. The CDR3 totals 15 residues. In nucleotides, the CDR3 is TGCGCCAGCAGCTTTTACGCAGGAAAAGGGGATGGCTACACCTTC. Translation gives CASSFYAGKGDGYTF.

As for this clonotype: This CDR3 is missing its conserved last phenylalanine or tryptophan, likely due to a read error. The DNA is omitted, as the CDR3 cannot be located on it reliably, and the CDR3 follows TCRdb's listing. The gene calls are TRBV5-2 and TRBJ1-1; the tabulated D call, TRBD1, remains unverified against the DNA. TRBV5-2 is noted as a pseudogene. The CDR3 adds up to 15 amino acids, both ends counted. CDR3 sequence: CASNSETGAIPQAFL.

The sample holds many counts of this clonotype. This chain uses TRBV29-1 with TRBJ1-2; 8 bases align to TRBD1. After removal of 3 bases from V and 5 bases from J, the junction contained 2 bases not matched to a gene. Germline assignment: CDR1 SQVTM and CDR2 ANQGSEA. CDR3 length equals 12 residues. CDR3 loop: CSVEGQDYGYTF. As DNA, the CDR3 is TGCAGCGTTGAGGGACAGGATTATGGCTACACCTTC.

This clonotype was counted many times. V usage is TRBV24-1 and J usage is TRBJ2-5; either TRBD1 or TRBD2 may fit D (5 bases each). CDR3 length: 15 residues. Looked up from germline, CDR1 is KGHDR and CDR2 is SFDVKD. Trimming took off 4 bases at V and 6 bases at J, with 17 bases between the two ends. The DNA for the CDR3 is TGTGCCACCAGTGACCGGGACGGAGGATTGCAGACCCAGTACTTC. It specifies CATSDRDGGLQTQYF.

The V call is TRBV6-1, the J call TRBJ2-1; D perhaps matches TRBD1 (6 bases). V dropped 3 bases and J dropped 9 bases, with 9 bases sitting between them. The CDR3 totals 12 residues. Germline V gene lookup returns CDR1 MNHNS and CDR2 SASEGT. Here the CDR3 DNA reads TGTGCCAGCAGTGACACAGGGAGTGAGCAGTTCTTC. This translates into CASSDTGSEQFF.

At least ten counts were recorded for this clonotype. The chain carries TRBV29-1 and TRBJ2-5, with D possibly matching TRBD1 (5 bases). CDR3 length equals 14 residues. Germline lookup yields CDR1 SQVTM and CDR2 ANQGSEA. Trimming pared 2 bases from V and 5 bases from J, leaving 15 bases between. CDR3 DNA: TGCAGCGTTGAATGGGTCGCAGGGCGGGAGACCCAGTACTTC. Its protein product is CSVEWVAGRETQYF.

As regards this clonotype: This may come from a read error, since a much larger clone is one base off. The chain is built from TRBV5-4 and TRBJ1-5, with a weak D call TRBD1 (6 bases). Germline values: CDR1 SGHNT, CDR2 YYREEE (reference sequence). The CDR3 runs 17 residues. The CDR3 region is CASSQGRRGGLNQPQHF. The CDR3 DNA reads TGCGCCAGCAGCCAAGGTCGGAGAGGGGGATTAAATCAGCCCCAGCATTTT.